This T cell receptor (beta chain) was retrieved from a study of cytomegalovirus exposure and HLA in healthy donors. General study results and limits: The analysis excluded some indistinguishable V segments, including TRBV6-2 and TRBV6-3. Specificity for CMV antigens was confirmed in vitro for three of the CMV-associated chains. V- and J-gene trimming of TCR beta was linked (in a later analysis) to a missense DCLRE1C variant.

Germline CDR1 is SGHRS and CDR2 is YFSETQ. The V gene lost 1 base and the J gene lost 3 bases, with 16 bases spanning the gap. The CDR3 runs 16 residues. PCR employed 60 Vbeta and 13 Jbeta primers. Produced via immunoSEQ multiplex PCR; TCRdb's table is partial and in-frame only. The data show about 110,000 clones, 70% to 80% seen once. Details on this clone: Its specificity is unknown.

This clonotype originated in a woman aged 40 to 50 in good health and CMV-seronegative. The genes are TRBV5-1 and TRBJ1-1; maybe TRBD1 (5 bases). The sample comprised PBMCs. DNA for the CDR3: TGCGCCAGCAGCTTGACAACGGGACTCGGGGACACTGAAGCTTTCTTT. Encoded protein: CASSLTTGLGDTEAFF. The full variable domain, in which reference TRBV5-1 and TRBJ1-1 provide the parts outside the CDR3, is KAGVTQTPRYLIKTRGQQVTLSCSPISGHRSVSWYQQTPGQGLQFLFEYFSETQRNKGNFPGRFSGRQFSNSRSEMNVSTLELGDSALYLCASSLTTGLGDTEAFFGQGTRLTVV.